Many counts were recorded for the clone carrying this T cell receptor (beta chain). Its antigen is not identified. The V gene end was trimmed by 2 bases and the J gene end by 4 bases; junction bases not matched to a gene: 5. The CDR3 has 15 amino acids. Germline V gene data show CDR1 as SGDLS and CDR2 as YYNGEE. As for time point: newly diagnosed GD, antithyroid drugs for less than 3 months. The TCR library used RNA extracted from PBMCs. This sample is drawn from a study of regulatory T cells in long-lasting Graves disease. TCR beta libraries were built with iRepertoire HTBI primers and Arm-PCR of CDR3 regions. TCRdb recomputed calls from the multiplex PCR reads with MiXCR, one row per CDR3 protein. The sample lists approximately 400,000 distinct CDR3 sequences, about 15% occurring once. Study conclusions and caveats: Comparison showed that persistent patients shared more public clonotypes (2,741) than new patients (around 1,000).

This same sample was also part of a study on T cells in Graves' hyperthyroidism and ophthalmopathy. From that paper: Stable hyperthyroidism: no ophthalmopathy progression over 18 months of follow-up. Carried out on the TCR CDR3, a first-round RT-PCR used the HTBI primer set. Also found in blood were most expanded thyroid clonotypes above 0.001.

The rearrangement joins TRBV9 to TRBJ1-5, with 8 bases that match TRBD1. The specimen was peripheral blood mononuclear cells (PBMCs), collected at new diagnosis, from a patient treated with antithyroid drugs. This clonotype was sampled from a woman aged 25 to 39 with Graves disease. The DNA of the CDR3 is TGTGCCAGCAGCGTCGGGACAGGTGGAAATCAGCCCCAGCATTTT. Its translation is CASSVGTGGNQPQHF.